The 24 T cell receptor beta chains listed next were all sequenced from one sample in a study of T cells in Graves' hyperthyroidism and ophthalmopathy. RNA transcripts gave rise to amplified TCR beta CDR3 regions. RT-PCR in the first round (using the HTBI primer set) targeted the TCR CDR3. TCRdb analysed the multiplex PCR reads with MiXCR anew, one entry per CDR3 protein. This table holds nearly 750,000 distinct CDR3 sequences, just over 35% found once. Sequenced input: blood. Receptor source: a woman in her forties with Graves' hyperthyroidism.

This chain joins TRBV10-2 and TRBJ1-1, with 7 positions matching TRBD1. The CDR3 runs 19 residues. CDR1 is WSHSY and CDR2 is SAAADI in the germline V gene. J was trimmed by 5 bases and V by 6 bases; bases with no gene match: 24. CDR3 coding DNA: TGCGCCAGCAGCCTGACAGGGAACACCCTGCCAGACATACGGACTGAAGCTTTCTTT. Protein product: CASSLTGNTLPDIRTEAFF.

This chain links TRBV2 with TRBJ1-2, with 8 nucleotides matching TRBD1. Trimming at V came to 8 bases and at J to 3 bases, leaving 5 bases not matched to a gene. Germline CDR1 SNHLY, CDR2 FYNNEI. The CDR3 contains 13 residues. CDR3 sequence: CASRQGLDYGYTF. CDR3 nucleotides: TGTGCCAGCCGACAGGGGTTGGACTATGGCTACACCTTC.

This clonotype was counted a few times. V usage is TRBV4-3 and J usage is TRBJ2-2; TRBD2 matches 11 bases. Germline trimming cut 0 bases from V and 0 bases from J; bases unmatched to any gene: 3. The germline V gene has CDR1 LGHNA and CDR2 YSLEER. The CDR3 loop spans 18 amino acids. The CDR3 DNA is TGCGCCAGCAGCCAAGACGTAGCGGGAGGGACGAACACCGGGGAGCTGTTTTTT. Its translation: CASSQDVAGGTNTGELFF.

Here the CDR3 reads CAISVRDSQETQYF. In nucleotides, the CDR3 is TGTGCCATCAGCGTAAGGGACAGTCAAGAGACCCAGTACTTC. The V call is TRBV10-3, the J call TRBJ2-5, with TRBD1 matching over 7 bases. With V trimmed by 6 bases and J by 2 bases, 6 bases remained unmatched. The germline V gene has CDR1 ENHRY and CDR2 SYGVKD. The CDR3 covers 14 residues.

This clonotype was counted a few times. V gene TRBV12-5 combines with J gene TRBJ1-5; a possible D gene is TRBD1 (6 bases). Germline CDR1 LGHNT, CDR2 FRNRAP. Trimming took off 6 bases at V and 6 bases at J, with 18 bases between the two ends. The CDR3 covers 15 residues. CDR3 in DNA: TGTGCTAGTGGGAAGGGGGACGTGCCCGGTCAGCCCCAGCATTTT. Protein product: CASGKGDVPGQPQHF.

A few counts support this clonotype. The CDR3 DNA sequence: TGCGCCAGCAGCTTTGGTCTAGCGGGAGCCCCGCTAGGCTCTGGGGCCAACGTCCTGACTTTC. Protein product: CASSFGLAGAPLGSGANVLTF. The chain couples TRBV5-1 to TRBJ2-6; 10 bases map to TRBD2. With V trimmed by 2 bases and J by 0 bases, 14 bases remained unmatched. Germline CDR1 reads SGHRS; CDR2 reads YFSETQ. The CDR3 contains 21 residues.

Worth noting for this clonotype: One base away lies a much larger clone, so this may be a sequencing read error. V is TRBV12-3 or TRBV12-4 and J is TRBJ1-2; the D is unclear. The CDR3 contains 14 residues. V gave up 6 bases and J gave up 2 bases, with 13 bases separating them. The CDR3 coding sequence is TGTGCCAGCAGAATCGGAGGGAGCAACTATGGCTACACCTTC. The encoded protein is CASRIGGSNYGYTF.

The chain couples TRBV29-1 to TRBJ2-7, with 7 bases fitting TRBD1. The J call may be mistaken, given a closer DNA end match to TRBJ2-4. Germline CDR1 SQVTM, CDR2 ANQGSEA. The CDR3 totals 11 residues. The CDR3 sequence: CSVQGENIQYF. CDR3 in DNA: TGCAGCGTTCAGGGGGAAAACATTCAGTACTTC.

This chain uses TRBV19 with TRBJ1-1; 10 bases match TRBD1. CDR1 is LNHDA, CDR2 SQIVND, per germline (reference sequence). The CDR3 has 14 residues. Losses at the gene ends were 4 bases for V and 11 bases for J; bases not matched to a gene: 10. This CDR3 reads CASSTLDRGLEAFF. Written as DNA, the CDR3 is TGTGCCAGTAGTACCCTGGACAGGGGGTTGGAGGCTTTCTTT.

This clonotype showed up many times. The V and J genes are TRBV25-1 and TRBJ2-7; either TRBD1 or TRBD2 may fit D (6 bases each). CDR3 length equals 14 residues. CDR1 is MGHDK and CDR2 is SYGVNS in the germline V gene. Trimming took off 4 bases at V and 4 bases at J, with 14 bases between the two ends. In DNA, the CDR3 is TGTGCCAGCAGTGGGGGGGACACCTTTTACGAGCAGTACTTC. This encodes CASSGGDTFYEQYF.

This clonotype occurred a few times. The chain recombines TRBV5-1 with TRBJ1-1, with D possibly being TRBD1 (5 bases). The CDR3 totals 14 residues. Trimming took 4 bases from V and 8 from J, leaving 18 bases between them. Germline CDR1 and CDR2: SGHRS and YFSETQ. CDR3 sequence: CASSLSGGKEEAFF. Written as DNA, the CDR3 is TGCGCCAGCAGCCTTAGTGGGGGGAAGGAAGAAGCTTTCTTT.

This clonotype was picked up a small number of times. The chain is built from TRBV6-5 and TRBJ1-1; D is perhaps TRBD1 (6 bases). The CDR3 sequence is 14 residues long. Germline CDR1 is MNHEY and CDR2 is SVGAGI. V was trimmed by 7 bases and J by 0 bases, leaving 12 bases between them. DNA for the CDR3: TGTGCCAGCACCAGGGACATCTTGAACACTGAAGCTTTCTTT. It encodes CASTRDILNTEAFF.

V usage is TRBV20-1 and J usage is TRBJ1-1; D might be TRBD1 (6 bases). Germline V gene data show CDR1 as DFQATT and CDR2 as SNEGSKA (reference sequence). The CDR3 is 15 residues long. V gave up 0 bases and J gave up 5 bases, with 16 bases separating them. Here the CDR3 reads CSARDPKPGDTEAFF. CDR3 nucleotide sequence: TGCAGTGCTAGAGATCCAAAGCCAGGGGATACTGAAGCTTTCTTT.

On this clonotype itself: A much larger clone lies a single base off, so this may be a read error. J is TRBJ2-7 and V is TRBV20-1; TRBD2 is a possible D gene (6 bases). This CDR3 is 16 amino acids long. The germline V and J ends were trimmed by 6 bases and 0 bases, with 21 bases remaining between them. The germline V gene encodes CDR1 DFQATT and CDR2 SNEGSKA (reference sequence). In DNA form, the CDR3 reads TGCAGTGCCCTCGGGACTGGCGGGTGGTACTCCTACGAGCAGTACTTC. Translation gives CSALGTGGWYSYEQYF.

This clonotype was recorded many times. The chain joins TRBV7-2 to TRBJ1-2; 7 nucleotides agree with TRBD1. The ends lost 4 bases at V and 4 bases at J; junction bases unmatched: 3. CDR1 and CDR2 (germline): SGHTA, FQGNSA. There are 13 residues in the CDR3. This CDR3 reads CASSSGTVYGYTF. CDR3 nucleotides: TGTGCCAGCAGCTCCGGGACAGTCTATGGCTACACCTTC.

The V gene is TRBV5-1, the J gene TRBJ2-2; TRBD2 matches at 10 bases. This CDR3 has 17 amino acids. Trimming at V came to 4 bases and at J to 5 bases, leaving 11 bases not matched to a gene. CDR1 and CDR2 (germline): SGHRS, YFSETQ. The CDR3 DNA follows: TGCGCCAGCAGCCAAGGGCTAGCGGGAGTTAGGACCGGGGAGCTGTTTTTT. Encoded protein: CASSQGLAGVRTGELFF. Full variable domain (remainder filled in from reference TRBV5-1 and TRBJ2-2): KAGVTQTPRYLIKTRGQQVTLSCSPISGHRSVSWYQQTPGQGLQFLFEYFSETQRNKGNFPGRFSGRQFSNSRSEMNVSTLELGDSALYLCASSQGLAGVRTGELFFGEGSRLTVL.

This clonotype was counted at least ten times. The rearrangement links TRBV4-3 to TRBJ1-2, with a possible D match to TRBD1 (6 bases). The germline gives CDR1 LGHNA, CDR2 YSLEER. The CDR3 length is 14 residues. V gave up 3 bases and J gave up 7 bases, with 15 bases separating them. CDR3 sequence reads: CASSHHQGTRGYTF. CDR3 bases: TGCGCCAGCAGCCATCACCAGGGGACCCGTGGCTACACCTTC.

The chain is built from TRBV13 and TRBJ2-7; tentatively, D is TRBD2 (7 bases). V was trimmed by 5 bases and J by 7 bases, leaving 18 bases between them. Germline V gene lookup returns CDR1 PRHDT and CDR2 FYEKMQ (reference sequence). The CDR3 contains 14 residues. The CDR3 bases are TGTGCCAGCAGCGCAGGGACACCGGGGGGTGAGCAGTACTTC. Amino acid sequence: CASSAGTPGGEQYF.

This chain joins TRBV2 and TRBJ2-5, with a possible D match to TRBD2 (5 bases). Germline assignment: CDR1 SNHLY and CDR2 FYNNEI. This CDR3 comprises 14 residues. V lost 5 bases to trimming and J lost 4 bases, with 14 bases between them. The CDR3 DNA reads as TGTGCCAGCAGTTTATCTTTTCGGGGAGAGACCCAGTACTTC. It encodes CASSLSFRGETQYF. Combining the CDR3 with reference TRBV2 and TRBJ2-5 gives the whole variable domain EPEVTQTPSHQVTQMGQEVILRCVPISNHLYFYWYRQILGQKVEFLVSFYNNEISEKSEIFDDQFSVERPDGSNFTLKIRSTKLEDSAMYFCASSLSFRGETQYFGPGTRLLVL.

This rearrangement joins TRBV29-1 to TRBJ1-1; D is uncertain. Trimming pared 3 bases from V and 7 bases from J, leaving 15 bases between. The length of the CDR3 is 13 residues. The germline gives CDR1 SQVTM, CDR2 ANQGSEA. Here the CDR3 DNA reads TGCAGCGTTGACGACGGGGTTCATGGTGAAGCTTTCTTT. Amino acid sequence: CSVDDGVHGEAFF. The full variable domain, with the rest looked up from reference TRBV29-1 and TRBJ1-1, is SAVISQKPSRDICQRGTSLTIQCQVDSQVTMMFWYRQQPGQSLTLIATANQGSEATYESGFVIDKFPISRPNLTFSTLTVSNMSPEDSSIYLCSVDDGVHGEAFFGQGTRLTVV.

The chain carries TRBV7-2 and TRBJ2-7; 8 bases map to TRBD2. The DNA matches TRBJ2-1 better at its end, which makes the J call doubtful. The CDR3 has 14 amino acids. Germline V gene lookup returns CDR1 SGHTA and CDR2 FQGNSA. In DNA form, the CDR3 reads TGTGCCAGCAGCCCCGGTGGTAGCGGGACCCATCAGTTCTTC. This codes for CASSPGGSGTHQFF.

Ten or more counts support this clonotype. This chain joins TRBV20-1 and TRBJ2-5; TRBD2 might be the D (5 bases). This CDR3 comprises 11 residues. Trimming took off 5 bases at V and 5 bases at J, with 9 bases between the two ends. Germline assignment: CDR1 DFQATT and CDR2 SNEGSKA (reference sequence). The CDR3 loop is CSAGGRETQYF. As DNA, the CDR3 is TGCAGTGCTGGAGGCCGGGAGACCCAGTACTTC.

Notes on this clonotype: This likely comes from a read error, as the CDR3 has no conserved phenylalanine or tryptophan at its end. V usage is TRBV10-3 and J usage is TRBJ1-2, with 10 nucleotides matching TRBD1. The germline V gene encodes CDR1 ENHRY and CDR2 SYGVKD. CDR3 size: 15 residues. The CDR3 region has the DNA TGTGCCAGCAGTTACGCGACAGGGGGCAACTATGGCTACACCCTC. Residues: CASSYATGGNYGYTL.

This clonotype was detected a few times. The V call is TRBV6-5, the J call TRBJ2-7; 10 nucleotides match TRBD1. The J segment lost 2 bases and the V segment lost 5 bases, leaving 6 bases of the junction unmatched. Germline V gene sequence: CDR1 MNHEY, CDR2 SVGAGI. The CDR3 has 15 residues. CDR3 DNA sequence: TGTGCCAGCAGTCGCGCCGGGACAGGGGCCTACGAGCAGTACTTC. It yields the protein CASSRAGTGAYEQYF.